The clone carrying this TCR beta chain came up many times. The sample originates from a study of T-cell reconstitution after alpha-beta-depleted transplantation in children. J was trimmed by 6 bases and V by 7 bases; bases with no gene match: 10. Germline CDR1 SNHLY, CDR2 FYNNEI. The CDR3 is 14 residues long. Unique molecular identifiers were built into the TCRbeta library. TCRdb reprocessed the PCR reads with MiXCR, giving one entry per CDR3 protein. The data hold under 750,000 distinct CDR3 sequences, with 23% observed a single time. V is TRBV2 and J is TRBJ1-1, with 8 bases aligning to TRBD1. The source material was PBMCs, mostly from graft donor cells, sampled 360 days after TCRalphabeta/CD19-depleted stem cell transplant. The receptor was derived from a boy less than two years old who had a stem cell transplant for acute myeloid leukemia, so the T cells may come from the graft donor. For the CDR3, the DNA is TGTGCCAGCAAACCGGACAGGGCGTTCCCTGAAGCTTTCTTT. Its protein is CASKPDRAFPEAFF.